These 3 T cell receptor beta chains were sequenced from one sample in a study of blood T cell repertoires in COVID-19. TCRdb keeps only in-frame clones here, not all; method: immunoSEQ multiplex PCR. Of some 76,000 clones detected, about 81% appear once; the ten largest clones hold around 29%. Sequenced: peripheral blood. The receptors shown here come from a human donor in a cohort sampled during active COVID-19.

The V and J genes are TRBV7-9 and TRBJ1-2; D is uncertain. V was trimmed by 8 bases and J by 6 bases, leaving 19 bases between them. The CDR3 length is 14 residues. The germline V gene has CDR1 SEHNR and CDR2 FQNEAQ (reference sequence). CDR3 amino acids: CASETVSSTNGYTF. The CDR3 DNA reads TGTGCCAGCGAAACGGTCTCGTCGACTAATGGCTACACCTTC.

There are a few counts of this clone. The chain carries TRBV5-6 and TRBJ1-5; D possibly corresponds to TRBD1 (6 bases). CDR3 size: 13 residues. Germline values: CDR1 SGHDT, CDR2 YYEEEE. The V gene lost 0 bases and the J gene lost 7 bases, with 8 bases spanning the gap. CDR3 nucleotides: TGTGCCAGCAGCTTGGTTGGGGGCCAGCCCCAGCATTTT. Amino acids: CASSLVGGQPQHF. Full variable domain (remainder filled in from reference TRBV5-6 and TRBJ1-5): DAGVTQSPTHLIKTRGQQVTLRCSPKSGHDTVSWYQQALGQGPQFIFQYYEEEERQRGNFPDRFSGHQFPNYSSELNVNALLLGDSALYLCASSLVGGQPQHFGDGTRLSIL.

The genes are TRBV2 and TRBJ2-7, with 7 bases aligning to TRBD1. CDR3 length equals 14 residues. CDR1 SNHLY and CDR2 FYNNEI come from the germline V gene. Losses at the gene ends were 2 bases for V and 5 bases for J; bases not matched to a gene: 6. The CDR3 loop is CASSERQGGHEQYF. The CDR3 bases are TGTGCCAGCAGTGAAAGACAGGGTGGCCACGAGCAGTACTTC.